The present T cell receptor beta chain was sequenced within a study of Graves' ophthalmopathy and Graves' hyperthyroidism. Study-wide background: The authors collected peripheral blood at initial diagnosis, before any treatment.

A remark on this clonotype: Its specificity is unknown.

RNA transcripts were the source from which TCR beta CDR3 regions were amplified. Second-round multiplex PCR came after a first-round RT-PCR that employed HTBI primers. TCRdb re-derived calls from the multiplex PCR reads in MiXCR, one entry per CDR3 protein. Here the sample spans hundreds of thousands of distinct CDR3 sequences, 45% being singletons. Germline V gene sequence: CDR1 PRHDT, CDR2 FYEKMQ (reference sequence). With V trimmed by 6 bases and J by 2 bases, 9 bases remained unmatched. CDR3 size: 16 residues. Findings and caveats of the study: A classifier, a 13-signature model, separated ophthalmopathy from stable hyperthyroidism with roughly 86% sensitivity and 75% to 82% specificity.

Researchers turned away patients with other autoimmune diseases, uncontrolled infections, pregnancy or lactation. The sample consisted of peripheral blood. The source of this sequence is an adult man with Graves' ophthalmopathy. The chain combines TRBV13 with TRBJ2-7, with 11 bases aligning to TRBD2. This CDR3 is CASSYVVAGGPYEQYF. The CDR3 nucleotides are TGTGCCAGCAGTTACGTCGTAGCGGGAGGGCCCTACGAGCAGTACTTC.